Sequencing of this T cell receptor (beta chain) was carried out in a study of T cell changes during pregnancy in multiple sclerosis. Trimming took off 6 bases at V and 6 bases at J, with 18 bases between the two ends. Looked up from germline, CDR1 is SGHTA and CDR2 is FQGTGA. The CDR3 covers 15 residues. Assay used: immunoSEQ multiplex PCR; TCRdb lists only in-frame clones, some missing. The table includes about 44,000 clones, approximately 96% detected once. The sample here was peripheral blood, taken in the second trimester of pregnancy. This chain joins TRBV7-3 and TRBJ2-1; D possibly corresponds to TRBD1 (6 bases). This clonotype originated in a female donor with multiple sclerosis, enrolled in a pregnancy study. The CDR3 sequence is CASRKTGYFSNEQFF. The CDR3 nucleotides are TGTGCCAGCAGAAAGACAGGTTATTTTAGCAATGAGCAGTTCTTC.